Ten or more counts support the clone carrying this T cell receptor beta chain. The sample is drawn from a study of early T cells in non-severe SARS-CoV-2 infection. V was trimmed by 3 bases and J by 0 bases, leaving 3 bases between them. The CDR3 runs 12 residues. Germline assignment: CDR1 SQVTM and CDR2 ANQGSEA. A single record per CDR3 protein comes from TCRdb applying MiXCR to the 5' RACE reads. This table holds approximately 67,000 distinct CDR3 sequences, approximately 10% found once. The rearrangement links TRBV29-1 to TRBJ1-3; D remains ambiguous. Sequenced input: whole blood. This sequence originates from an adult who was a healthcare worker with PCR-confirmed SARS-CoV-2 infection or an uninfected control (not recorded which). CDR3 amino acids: CSVESSGNTIYF. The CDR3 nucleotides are TGCAGCGTTGAGAGCTCTGGAAACACCATATATTTT.